The 25 T cell receptor beta chains reported below all come from one sample, sequenced in a study of OX40 agonist ivuxolimab in advanced cancers. The assay was immunoSEQ multiplex PCR, and TCRdb's table has in-frame clones only and misses some. The sample lists approximately 30,000 clones, about 92% seen once, with 0.9% to 0.95% in the top ten. Source: CD4+ or CD8+ T cells sorted from blood, taken in a trial of the OX40 agonist ivuxolimab. These receptors originate from an adult with an advanced solid tumor such as melanoma, head and neck, liver or kidney cancer.

The chain has TRBV5-1 and TRBJ2-5; 8 nucleotides agree with TRBD1. The length of the CDR3 is 15 residues. V was clipped by 1 base and J by 3 bases; unmatched bases: 5. Looked up from germline, CDR1 is SGHRS and CDR2 is YFSETQ. CDR3 sequence: CASSLSAGGEETQYF. The DNA of the CDR3 is TGCGCCAGCAGCTTGTCGGCAGGGGGCGAAGAGACCCAGTACTTC.

The rearrangement joins TRBV5-4 to TRBJ2-5; tentative D call: TRBD2 (5 bases). V dropped 0 bases and J dropped 4 bases, with 13 bases sitting between them. This CDR3 contains 15 residues. Germline values: CDR1 SGHNT, CDR2 YYREEE (reference sequence). The CDR3 protein is CASSLGESGRETQYF. The CDR3 nucleotides are TGTGCCAGCAGCTTGGGGGAGTCGGGGAGAGAGACCCAGTACTTC.

Notes on this clone: The sample holds other DNA sequences that translate to the same CDR3. The chain employs TRBV7-2 and TRBJ2-7, with a possible D match to TRBD2 (5 bases). V lost 1 base and J lost 3, with 7 bases in between. The V gene's germline CDR1 is SGHTA and CDR2 FQGNSA. This CDR3 has 13 amino acids. The DNA of the CDR3 is TGTGCCAGCAGCTTAGGACGGGACTACGAGCAGTACTTC. Translating it yields CASSLGRDYEQYF.

This clone was seen a single time. The V call is TRBV7-2, the J call TRBJ2-5; D is unclear. The J call is uncertain, as TRBJ2-7 better fits the DNA end. There are 13 residues in the CDR3. Germline V gene lookup returns CDR1 SGHTA and CDR2 FQGNSA. In DNA, the CDR3 is TGTGCCAGCAGCCCCCGGTCCTCCTACGAGCAGTACTTC. Translating it yields CASSPRSSYEQYF.

CDR3 sequence: CASSRGYGGYTF. The DNA for the CDR3 is TGTGCCAGCAGTAGGGGCTACGGTGGCTACACCTTC. The V and J genes are TRBV6-5 and TRBJ1-2, with D perhaps TRBD1 (5 bases). There are 12 residues in the CDR3. Trimming removed 5 bases at V and 7 bases at J, with 11 bases between. Per the germline V gene, CDR1 is MNHEY and CDR2 is SVGAGI.

V gene TRBV30 combines with J gene TRBJ1-6; tentatively, D is TRBD1 (5 bases). V was trimmed by 6 bases and J by 10 bases, leaving 10 bases between them. The CDR3 length is 11 residues. Per germline, CDR1 GTSNPN and CDR2 SVGIG (reference sequence). The CDR3 region is CACIGGSPLHF. CDR3 DNA sequence: TGTGCCTGTATCGGGGGATCACCCCTCCACTTT.

V gene TRBV6-1 combines with J gene TRBJ1-5; no reliable D call. Germline V gives CDR1 MNHNS, CDR2 SASEGT. Trimming left V 2 bases short and J 1 base short, with 9 bases between. The CDR3 extends over 15 amino acids. This chain's CDR3 is CASSENPVSNQPQHF. The CDR3 DNA sequence: TGTGCCAGCAGTGAAAATCCAGTGAGCAATCAGCCCCAGCATTTT.

On this clone: Additional DNA sequences in this sample encode the identical CDR3. The gene calls are TRBV30 and TRBJ2-1, with D perhaps TRBD2 (5 bases). Trimming shortened V by 0 bases and J by 1 base, and 10 bases separated the two germline ends. Germline V lookup: CDR1 GTSNPN, CDR2 SVGIG (reference sequence). CDR3 length: 15 amino acids. The CDR3 region has the DNA TGTGCCTGGAGTGTCCCGAGCGGATCCTACAATGAGCAGTTCTTC. Protein sequence: CAWSVPSGSYNEQFF.

J is TRBJ2-5 and V is TRBV2; 11 bases are shared with TRBD2. The CDR3 contains 18 residues. In germline, CDR1 is SNHLY, CDR2 FYNNEI. V gave up 5 bases and J gave up 3 bases; unmatched junction bases: 14. CDR3 residues: CASSPNIRLTSGEETQYF. As DNA, the CDR3 is TGTGCCAGCAGTCCCAACATTCGGTTGACTAGCGGGGAAGAGACCCAGTACTTC.

V gene TRBV19 combines with J gene TRBJ2-6, with D hard to call. The CDR3 totals 14 residues. Trimming left V 3 bases short and J 3 bases short, with 6 bases between. Germline V lookup: CDR1 LNHDA, CDR2 SQIVND (reference sequence). The CDR3 nucleotides read TGTGCCAGTAGTATCGGTCGTGGGGCCAACGTCCTGACTTTC. As protein: CASSIGRGANVLTF. The full variable domain, completed using reference TRBV19 and TRBJ2-6, is DGGITQSPKYLFRKEGQNVTLSCEQNLNHDAMYWYRQDPGQGLRLIYYSQIVNDFQKGDIAEGYSVSREKKESFPLTVTSAQKNPTAFYLCASSIGRGANVLTFGAGSRLTVL.

The chain carries TRBV15 and TRBJ2-3; 9 nucleotides align to TRBD2. This CDR3 comprises 15 residues. With 3 bases clipped from V and 0 bases from J, the junction kept 1 base outside the gene matches. Germline V lookup: CDR1 LNHNV, CDR2 YYDKDF (reference sequence). DNA for the CDR3: TGTGCCACCAGCAGGCGGGGGGGCAGCACAGATACGCAGTATTTT. This sequence encodes CATSRRGGSTDTQYF.

This rearrangement joins TRBV10-3 to TRBJ2-3; 9 bases fit TRBD2. Trimming at V came to 2 bases and at J to 1 base, leaving 7 bases not matched to a gene. Germline lookup yields CDR1 ENHRY and CDR2 SYGVKD. The CDR3 is made up of 17 amino acids. The CDR3: CAISEPSGRMGTDTQYF. CDR3 nucleotides: TGTGCCATCAGTGAGCCGAGCGGGAGGATGGGCACAGATACGCAGTATTTT.

V is TRBV29-1 and J is TRBJ1-6; D not resolved. The germline gives CDR1 SQVTM, CDR2 ANQGSEA. V was clipped by 2 bases and J by 8 bases, with 7 bases between them. The CDR3 contains 12 residues. The CDR3 sequence: CSVETADSPLHF. The CDR3 DNA reads as TGCAGCGTTGAAACGGCTGATTCACCCCTCCACTTT.

The chain uses TRBV6-5 and TRBJ1-3; the D is unclear. V lost 2 bases and J lost 1, with 6 bases in between. The CDR3 has 14 residues. Germline V CDR1 and CDR2: MNHEY, SVGAGI. CDR3 protein: CASSYARSGNTIYF. The CDR3 nucleotides are TGTGCCAGCAGTTACGCCAGATCTGGAAACACCATATATTTT.

V usage is TRBV18 and J usage is TRBJ1-5; 11 bases agree with TRBD1. V trimming: 5 bases; J trimming: 4 bases; junction bases outside the gene matches: 4. This CDR3 comprises 15 residues. CDR1 and CDR2 (germline): KGHSH, LQKENI. The CDR3 bases are TGTGCCAGCTCAGTAGGACAGGGGGCGAATCAGCCCCAGCATTTT. Its translation is CASSVGQGANQPQHF.

The V gene is TRBV18, the J gene TRBJ1-5, with TRBD1 matching over 7 bases. J gave up 7 bases and V 3 bases, and 9 bases lay outside the gene matches. The CDR3 is made up of 15 amino acids. Germline assignment: CDR1 KGHSH and CDR2 LQKENI. This CDR3 is CASSPVRQGRQPQHF. In DNA, the CDR3 is TGTGCCAGCTCACCTGTAAGACAGGGTCGCCAGCCCCAGCATTTT.

The chain couples TRBV29-1 to TRBJ1-1, with a weak D call TRBD1 (5 bases). The germline V and J ends were trimmed by 3 bases and 4 bases, with 9 bases remaining between them. The CDR3 runs 12 residues. The V gene's germline CDR1 is SQVTM and CDR2 ANQGSEA. CDR3 DNA: TGCAGCGTTGACAGGGCATTCACTGAAGCTTTCTTT. Protein sequence: CSVDRAFTEAFF.

This chain joins TRBV7-2 and TRBJ1-3; TRBD1 matches 9 bases. Looked up from germline, CDR1 is SGHTA and CDR2 is FQGNSA. V gave up 4 bases and J gave up 0 bases; unmatched junction bases: 10. The CDR3 has 18 residues. CDR3 region: CASSWPTGGPFSGNTIYF. CDR3 sequence (DNA): TGTGCCAGCAGCTGGCCGACAGGGGGTCCTTTCTCTGGAAACACCATATATTTT.

V is TRBV5-5 and J is TRBJ1-5, with D maybe TRBD1 (6 bases). The CDR3 contains 14 residues. Germline-derived CDR1 and CDR2 are SGHKS and YYEKEE (reference sequence). V lost 3 bases, J lost 5 bases, and 12 bases lay in between. CDR3 region: CASSSGQFDQPQHF. The CDR3 region has the DNA TGTGCCAGCAGCTCAGGACAGTTTGATCAGCCCCAGCATTTT.

V gene TRBV7-3 combines with J gene TRBJ2-1; TRBD1 matches at 11 bases. Germline CDR1 reads SGHTA; CDR2 reads FQGTGA. The junction had 6 bases not matched to a gene; V was cut back by 5 bases and J by 9 bases. There are 14 residues in the CDR3. CDR3 sequence reads: CASSGAGTGGEQFF. The DNA for the CDR3 is TGTGCCAGCAGCGGAGCCGGGACAGGGGGTGAGCAGTTCTTC.

In this sample, this clone turned up once. CDR3 nucleotide sequence: TGTGCCAGCAGCTTGCCGGGGAACCACGAGCAGTACTTC. Its protein product is CASSLPGNHEQYF. The chain combines TRBV5-6 with TRBJ2-7, with D possibly matching TRBD2 (5 bases). CDR1 is SGHDT and CDR2 is YYEEEE in the germline V gene. The CDR3 loop spans 13 amino acids. The V and J ends lost 1 base and 5 bases respectively, with 10 bases between them.

The chain recombines TRBV11-2 with TRBJ1-1, with D possibly being TRBD1 (6 bases). The length of the CDR3 is 17 residues. CDR1 is SGHAT and CDR2 is FQNNGV in the germline V gene. V was trimmed by 1 base and J by 1 base, leaving 16 bases between them. Written as DNA, the CDR3 is TGTGCCAGCAGCTTAGTTCCCCGGGGCAGGGGGAACACTGAAGCTTTCTTT. Translated, it gives CASSLVPRGRGNTEAFF.

CDR3 sequence reads: CASSLQGAISIYNSPLHF. The CDR3, as DNA: TGTGCCAGCAGCTTACAGGGGGCCATATCAATCTATAATTCACCCCTCCACTTT. V usage is TRBV13 and J usage is TRBJ1-6, with TRBD1 matching over 8 bases. V was clipped by 2 bases and J by 3 bases; unmatched bases: 9. CDR1 and CDR2 (germline): PRHDT, FYEKMQ (reference sequence). The CDR3 contains 18 residues. Together with reference TRBV13 and TRBJ1-6, the CDR3 gives the full variable domain: AAGVIQSPRHLIKEKRETATLKCYPIPRHDTVYWYQQGPGQDPQFLISFYEKMQSDKGSIPDRFSAQQFSDYHSELNMSSLELGDSALYFCASSLQGAISIYNSPLHFGNGTRLTVT.

This chain uses TRBV10-3 with TRBJ1-2; no firm D call. V was cut by 3 bases and J by 4 bases, with 6 bases left in between. CDR3 size: 12 residues. Germline-derived CDR1 and CDR2 are ENHRY and SYGVKD. The CDR3 loop is CAISDTPYGYTF. Here the CDR3 DNA reads TGTGCCATCAGTGACACCCCCTATGGCTACACCTTC.

The chain links TRBV7-2 to TRBJ1-5; possible D gene TRBD1, 6 bases. In germline, CDR1 is SGHTA, CDR2 FQGNSA. V was clipped by 5 bases and J by 5 bases, with 13 bases between them. The CDR3 runs to 14 residues. The CDR3 DNA is TGTGCCAGCAGCCCAGCAGGGGACCATCAGCCCCAGCATTTT. Translated: CASSPAGDHQPQHF.